The 17 T cell receptor beta chains given below trace back to one sample, sequenced in a study of blood T cell repertoires in COVID-19 (dated by TCRdb to the early 2020s). The protocol used for the library was the immunoSEQ multiplex PCR assay. This is the immuneACCESS table as TCRdb keeps it, with only in-frame sequences that have V and J called. A part of the clones is gone; compared with another copy, unresolved V genes explain less than half, and the rest is unexplained. Counted in this sample were about 190,000 clones; 70% to 80% of them appeared once. Of the sample, around 12% is held by the ten largest clones. Sequencing used peripheral blood. These receptors originate from a woman between 50 and 59 years old with acute or convalescent COVID-19.

The gene calls are TRBV3-1 (or the pseudogene TRBV3-2) and TRBJ1-5, with D uncertain. This CDR3 has 15 amino acids. Trimming shortened V by 4 bases and J by 3 bases, and 13 bases separated the two germline ends. Germline loops: CDR1 LGHDT, CDR2 YNNKEL (reference sequence). CDR3 in DNA: TGTGCCAGCAGCCTAGACGGGAAGGACAATCAGCCCCAGCATTTT. It yields the protein CASSLDGKDNQPQHF.

This clone was counted a few times. The V gene is TRBV7-9, the J gene TRBJ1-1; the D is unclear. V was cut by 1 base and J by 6 bases, with 6 bases left in between. The CDR3 has 12 residues. CDR1 is SEHNR, CDR2 FQNEAQ, per germline (reference sequence). Here the CDR3 reads CASSLVSSEAFF. CDR3 coding DNA: TGTGCCAGCAGCTTAGTGTCCTCTGAAGCTTTCTTT.

V gene TRBV18 combines with J gene TRBJ2-1; 10 positions agree with TRBD1. With 0 bases clipped from V and 4 bases from J, the junction kept 9 bases outside the gene matches. Germline V gene lookup returns CDR1 KGHSH and CDR2 LQKENI. The CDR3 runs to 18 residues. The CDR3 loop is CASSPPQGQGSGYNEQFF. CDR3 nucleotides: TGTGCCAGCTCACCACCTCAGGGACAGGGGTCAGGGTACAATGAGCAGTTCTTC. The whole variable domain, filled in from reference TRBV18 and TRBJ2-1, reads NAGVMQNPRHLVRRRGQEARLRCSPMKGHSHVYWYRQLPEEGLKFMVYLQKENIIDESGMPKERFSAEFPKEGPSILRIQQVVRGDSAAYFCASSPPQGQGSGYNEQFFGPGTRLTVL.

The chain has TRBV14 and TRBJ2-2, with TRBD1 matching over 11 bases. Germline trimming cut 4 bases from V and 7 bases from J; bases unmatched to any gene: 5. Germline CDR1 and CDR2: SGHDN and FVKESK. The CDR3 runs to 15 residues. The CDR3 bases are TGTGCCAGCAGCCCCCGGACAGGGGGCCACGGGGAGCTGTTTTTT. Amino acid sequence: CASSPRTGGHGELFF.

The chain uses TRBV2 and TRBJ2-3; D is perhaps TRBD2 (6 bases). The CDR3 is made up of 12 amino acids. The germline CDR1 and CDR2 sequences are SNHLY and FYNNEI. V was trimmed by 3 bases and J by 5 bases, leaving 6 bases between them. The CDR3 is CASSEGGDTQYF. DNA for the CDR3: TGTGCCAGCAGTGAGGGGGGAGATACGCAGTATTTT.

V usage is TRBV19 and J usage is TRBJ2-3; perhaps TRBD2 as D (6 bases). V gave up 10 bases and J gave up 3 bases, with 17 bases separating them. The CDR3 is 14 amino acids. Germline CDR1 LNHDA, CDR2 SQIVND (reference sequence). The CDR3 loop reads CATAVGRKTDTQYF. The CDR3 DNA sequence: TGTGCCACCGCGGTGGGGAGGAAGACAGATACGCAGTATTTT.

This sequence joins TRBV2 and TRBJ1-6, with 12 bases that match TRBD1. In germline, CDR1 is SNHLY, CDR2 FYNNEI. V lost 5 bases, J lost 9 bases, and 5 bases stayed unmatched. This CDR3 is built from 15 residues. CDR3: CASSRKGQGASPLHF. CDR3 DNA sequence: TGTGCCAGCAGTAGGAAGGGACAGGGGGCTTCACCCCTCCACTTT.

This clone was seen a handful of times. V is TRBV4-1 and J is TRBJ1-6, with a weak D call TRBD1 (5 bases). This CDR3 spans 17 amino acids. V was pared by 0 bases and J by 9 bases, with 18 bases between. Germline lookup yields CDR1 MGHRA and CDR2 YSYEKL. CDR3 DNA sequence: TGCGCCAGCAGCCAAGATTGGGGGGTATGGAGTGCTTCACCCCTCCACTTT. Translation gives CASSQDWGVWSASPLHF.

This chain joins TRBV7-2 and TRBJ2-3, with 8 nucleotides matching TRBD2. The CDR3 has 15 residues. J was trimmed by 1 base and V by 11 bases; bases with no gene match: 11. The germline V gene encodes CDR1 SGHTA and CDR2 FQGNSA. The CDR3 region has the DNA TGTGCCGCTGGGGGCGGGGGGACCCGCACAGATACGCAGTATTTT. This codes for CAAGGGGTRTDTQYF.

The V and J genes are TRBV7-9 and TRBJ2-7; the D gene is possibly TRBD1 (5 bases). The V and J ends lost 11 bases and 3 bases respectively, with 17 bases between them. Per germline, CDR1 SEHNR and CDR2 FQNEAQ (reference sequence). There are 13 residues in the CDR3. The CDR3 DNA reads TGTGCCGGACAATTATCAGGTTTCTACGAGCAGTACTTC. This gives the protein CAGQLSGFYEQYF.

The sample holds a few counts of this clone. The chain carries TRBV5-4 and TRBJ2-2, with 8 bases lining up with TRBD1. This CDR3 has 15 residues. Trimming took 2 bases from V and 4 from J; bases not matched to a gene: 4. Germline loops: CDR1 SGHNT, CDR2 YYREEE (reference sequence). This chain's CDR3 is CASSFLTGGTGELFF. The CDR3 DNA follows: TGTGCCAGCAGCTTTCTTACAGGGGGCACCGGGGAGCTGTTTTTT.

This rearrangement joins TRBV7-2 to TRBJ2-7, with 7 bases fitting TRBD2. Germline CDR1 is SGHTA and CDR2 is FQGNSA. CDR3 length: 15 amino acids. V trimming: 7 bases; J trimming: 7 bases; junction bases outside the gene matches: 16. The CDR3 region has the DNA TGTGCCAGCACCCCATCCCGAGCGGGGTGGGGAGAGCAGTACTTC. Its translation is CASTPSRAGWGEQYF.

This clone was seen only a few times. J is TRBJ2-7 and V is TRBV3-1 (or the pseudogene TRBV3-2), with D possibly TRBD2 on 5 matching bases. This CDR3 comprises 15 residues. Trimming removed 1 base from V and 0 bases from J, with 10 bases in between. CDR1 LGHDT and CDR2 YNNKEL come from the germline V gene (reference sequence). The CDR3 loop reads CASSQVNDYSYEQYF. The CDR3 DNA sequence: TGTGCCAGCAGCCAAGTTAACGACTACTCCTACGAGCAGTACTTC.

V usage is TRBV28 and J usage is TRBJ1-3; 9 bases map to TRBD1. Germline trimming cut 4 bases from V and 5 bases from J; bases unmatched to any gene: 6. This CDR3 spans 15 amino acids. From germline, CDR1 is MDHEN and CDR2 SYDVKM. The chain's CDR3 is CASSYGQGRRNTIYF. For the CDR3, the DNA is TGTGCCAGCAGTTACGGACAGGGGCGGAGAAACACCATATATTTT.

The rearrangement joins TRBV12-3 or TRBV12-4 to TRBJ2-5, with D uncertain. The ends were cut back, 6 bases at V and 4 bases at J, with 6 bases in the middle. The CDR3 loop spans 11 amino acids. CDR3 DNA: TGTGCCAGCAGCTACTCAGAGACCCAGTACTTC. Translating gives CASSYSETQYF.

The CDR3 coding sequence is TGCGCCAGCAGCCCGTCCCCAGGGTACTACGAGCAGTACTTC. It encodes CASSPSPGYYEQYF. The chain joins TRBV5-1 to TRBJ2-7; D possibly corresponds to TRBD1 (5 bases). The CDR3 loop spans 14 amino acids. With 4 bases removed from V and 3 bases from J, the gap between germline ends came to 14 bases. From germline, CDR1 is SGHRS and CDR2 YFSETQ. Based on the CDR3 plus reference TRBV5-1 and TRBJ2-7, the full variable domain is KAGVTQTPRYLIKTRGQQVTLSCSPISGHRSVSWYQQTPGQGLQFLFEYFSETQRNKGNFPGRFSGRQFSNSRSEMNVSTLELGDSALYLCASSPSPGYYEQYFGPGTRLTVT.

Notes on this clone: Distinct nucleotide sequences in the sample also encode this CDR3. V gene TRBV28 combines with J gene TRBJ1-5; D is ambiguous. CDR3 length: 13 residues. Looked up from germline, CDR1 is MDHEN and CDR2 is SYDVKM. V was cut by 2 bases and J by 2 bases, with 4 bases left in between. The CDR3, as DNA: TGTGCCAGCAGTTTACCAGGCAATCAGCCCCAGCATTTT. This gives the protein CASSLPGNQPQHF.